This T cell receptor (beta chain) was observed in a study of OX40 agonist ivuxolimab in advanced cancers. For the study at large: Three patients responded partially, comprising one with hepatocellular carcinoma and two with cutaneous melanoma. Points from the study as a whole: On average, a greater number of expanded clones characterised CD8+ T cells relative to CD4+.

The assay was immunoSEQ multiplex PCR, and TCRdb's table has in-frame clones only and misses some. The sample lists approximately 97,000 clones; 70% to 90% were seen once. The V segment lost 6 bases and the J segment 2 bases; nucleotides outside the gene matches: 9. The CDR3 totals 15 residues. Germline CDR1 reads LNHDA; CDR2 reads SQIVND (reference sequence). On this clone itself: The antigen is not known.

The clonotype comes from an adult with an advanced solid tumor such as melanoma, head and neck, liver or kidney cancer. The V and J genes are TRBV19 and TRBJ2-5, with 7 bases lining up with TRBD2. Source: CD4+ or CD8+ T cells sorted from blood, taken in a trial of the OX40 agonist ivuxolimab. CDR3 DNA sequence: TGTGCCAGTAGCACGGTCGGCGGGGGACAAGAGACCCAGTACTTC. Translation: CASSTVGGGQETQYF.